Below, 32 T cell receptor beta chains from the same sample are listed, as sequenced in a study of cytomegalovirus exposure and HLA in healthy donors. The PCR ran on 60 Vbeta and 13 Jbeta primers. Assay: immunoSEQ multiplex PCR; the TCRdb copy retains only in-frame clones and omits some. This repertoire shows roughly 150,000 clones, roughly 80% found once; its top ten account for 3% to 4%. Sequencing was done on a sample of PBMCs. Source of these receptors: a male donor in good health and CMV-seronegative.

The chain links TRBV7-3 to TRBJ2-2; 7 bases map to TRBD1. This CDR3 region has 14 residues. Per the germline V gene, CDR1 is SGHTA and CDR2 is FQGTGA. V was pared by 8 bases and J by 2 bases, with 5 bases of the junction left unmatched. The CDR3 nucleotides read TGTGCCAGCTCCCGGGACAGTAACACCGGGGAGCTGTTTTTT. The encoded protein is CASSRDSNTGELFF.

J is TRBJ2-7 and V is TRBV4-2, with D maybe TRBD1 (6 bases). Germline assignment: CDR1 LGHNA and CDR2 YNFKEQ. The CDR3 totals 16 residues. V lost 1 base and J lost 4, with 17 bases in between. The CDR3: CASSQVGGTSTYEQYF. The CDR3 nucleotides read TGTGCCAGCAGCCAAGTTGGGGGCACTAGTACATACGAGCAGTACTTC.

The chain joins TRBV7-2 to TRBJ2-3, with 12 positions matching TRBD2. Germline V CDR1 and CDR2: SGHTA, FQGNSA. The CDR3 runs 16 residues. The trim removed 0 bases at V and 3 bases at J, leaving 1 base unmatched. The CDR3 DNA reads TGTGCCAGCAGCTTAGCGCTAGCGGGAGGGACAGATACGCAGTATTTT. Its protein is CASSLALAGGTDTQYF.

The chain links TRBV5-8 to TRBJ2-2; no clear D. Germline CDR1 and CDR2: SGHTS and YDEGEE. This CDR3 is built from 15 residues. Trimming removed 1 base at V and 7 bases at J, with 14 bases between. The CDR3 DNA sequence: TGTGCCAGCAGCTTGTTCAGGATGAGTGACGGGGAGCTGTTTTTT. This codes for CASSLFRMSDGELFF.

This chain connects TRBV9 to TRBJ1-3, with D perhaps matching TRBD1 (6 bases). The V end lost 8 bases, the J end lost 0 bases, and 21 bases lay between the germline ends. CDR3 size: 17 residues. CDR1 and CDR2 from the germline V gene are SGDLS and YYNGEE. The CDR3 protein is CARRKRGGPHSGNTIYF. For the CDR3, the DNA is TGTGCCAGACGCAAGAGGGGGGGACCGCACTCTGGAAACACCATATATTTT.

The count of this clone is one. J is TRBJ2-1 and V is TRBV11-2, with TRBD1 as a possible D gene (5 bases). Looked up from germline, CDR1 is SGHAT and CDR2 is FQNNGV. The V end lost 0 bases, the J end lost 7 bases, and 13 bases lay between the germline ends. The CDR3 loop spans 15 amino acids. The CDR3 sequence: CASSLDGARRNEQFF. The CDR3, as DNA: TGTGCCAGCAGCTTAGATGGGGCTAGGCGGAATGAGCAGTTCTTC.

The CDR3 reads CASSGSRQLYEQYF. DNA of the CDR3: TGTGCCAGCAGTGGATCCAGACAGTTATACGAGCAGTACTTC. This chain joins TRBV2 and TRBJ2-7, with a weak D call TRBD1 (5 bases). Trimming took 4 bases from V and 4 from J, leaving 14 bases between them. The CDR3 runs to 14 residues. Germline values: CDR1 SNHLY, CDR2 FYNNEI.

This chain connects TRBV19 to TRBJ1-4; TRBD1 aligns across 11 bases. This CDR3 has 14 residues. The V gene's germline CDR1 is LNHDA and CDR2 SQIVND (reference sequence). The V segment lost 8 bases and the J segment 5 bases; nucleotides outside the gene matches: 4. In DNA form, the CDR3 reads TGTGCCAGTGGACAGGGGGCTGGGAATGAAAAACTGTTTTTT. Translated: CASGQGAGNEKLFF.

The chain uses TRBV11-3 and TRBJ2-2, with D perhaps TRBD2 (6 bases). Germline values: CDR1 SGHNT, CDR2 YENEEA. This CDR3 comprises 14 residues. The V end was cut by 6 bases, the J end by 5 bases, with 13 bases between. The chain's CDR3 is CASRAGGGTGELFF. CDR3 nucleotide sequence: TGTGCCAGCAGGGCCGGTGGAGGGACCGGGGAGCTGTTTTTT.

The table lists this clone with a count of one. The chain is built from TRBV5-1 and TRBJ2-1, with D perhaps TRBD1 (6 bases). Between the trimmed V and J ends, which lost 4 bases and 7 bases, there was a span of 15 bases. Germline loops: CDR1 SGHRS, CDR2 YFSETQ. CDR3 length equals 14 residues. Written as DNA, the CDR3 is TGCGCCAGCAGCCCCTTTCAGGGGCGGAATGAGCAGTTCTTC. As protein: CASSPFQGRNEQFF.

The chain has TRBV7-2 and TRBJ2-1; TRBD2 agrees at 8 bases. This CDR3 is built from 17 residues. The germline V gene has CDR1 SGHTA and CDR2 FQGNSA. V gave up 1 base and J gave up 4 bases; unmatched junction bases: 9. CDR3 bases: TGTGCCAGCAGCTTAGAGGCAGCTAGCGGGTTTTACAATGAGCAGTTCTTC. The encoded protein is CASSLEAASGFYNEQFF.

CDR3 loop: CASSLDFRTGDTGELFF. CDR3 nucleotide sequence: TGTGCCAGCAGCTTAGATTTTAGGACAGGGGACACCGGGGAGCTGTTTTTT. V gene TRBV11-3 combines with J gene TRBJ2-2; 9 bases map to TRBD1. Germline loops: CDR1 SGHNT, CDR2 YENEEA. The CDR3 is made up of 17 amino acids. Germline trimming cut 0 bases from V and 3 bases from J; bases unmatched to any gene: 5.

This sequence joins TRBV30 and TRBJ2-2, with D maybe TRBD1 (6 bases). CDR1 GTSNPN and CDR2 SVGIG come from the germline V gene (reference sequence). The CDR3 totals 13 residues. The ends were cut back, 4 bases at V and 5 bases at J, with 11 bases in the middle. The DNA of the CDR3 is TGTGCCTGGAAAAGGGGGTTGACCGGGGAGCTGTTTTTT. Protein: CAWKRGLTGELFF.

The V call is TRBV18, the J call TRBJ1-5; tentative D call: TRBD1 (5 bases). The CDR3 has 13 amino acids. Germline assignment: CDR1 KGHSH and CDR2 LQKENI. V was clipped by 3 bases and J by 9 bases, with 12 bases between them. The CDR3 bases are TGTGCCAGCTCACCGGGGGGTCTAGGGCCCCAGCATTTT. Translating it yields CASSPGGLGPQHF.

V is TRBV2 and J is TRBJ2-7; 12 bases align to TRBD1. J gave up 4 bases and V 8 bases, and 6 bases lay outside the gene matches. Germline loops: CDR1 SNHLY, CDR2 FYNNEI. This CDR3 contains 14 residues. The CDR3 DNA follows: TGTGCCAGCGATCCGGGACAGGGGGCTTACGAGCAGTACTTC. Its protein product is CASDPGQGAYEQYF.

This rearrangement joins TRBV2 to TRBJ2-5, with 8 bases that match TRBD1. The J call is doubtful: the DNA matches TRBJ2-7 better. The germline V gene encodes CDR1 SNHLY and CDR2 FYNNEI. The CDR3 spans 15 residues. In DNA, the CDR3 is TGTGCCAGCAGTCCCCTGGACAGGGTCTCCTACGAGCAGTACTTC. This translates into CASSPLDRVSYEQYF.

The gene calls are TRBV7-3 and TRBJ2-7; 9 bases line up with TRBD1. Germline V gene sequence: CDR1 SGHTA, CDR2 FQGTGA. CDR3 size: 14 residues. Trimming removed 2 bases from V and 12 bases from J; junction bases left unmatched: 11. CDR3 loop: CASSLFPGQGVLYF. CDR3 coding DNA: TGTGCCAGCAGCTTATTTCCGGGACAGGGCGTATTGTACTTC.

The chain uses TRBV11-3 and TRBJ2-3; TRBD1 is a possible D gene (7 bases). The CDR3 totals 15 residues. Germline CDR1 SGHNT, CDR2 YENEEA. With 5 bases removed from V and 3 bases from J, the gap between germline ends came to 15 bases. CDR3 residues: CASSPDRRGTDTQYF. The CDR3 nucleotides read TGTGCCAGCAGCCCGGACAGGAGGGGTACAGATACGCAGTATTTT.

The chain couples TRBV30 to TRBJ1-3; D gene uncertain. Germline V CDR1 and CDR2: GTSNPN, SVGIG (reference sequence). Trimming cost V 0 bases and J 0 bases, with 12 bases left between them. The CDR3 is 16 residues long. CDR3 protein: CAWSVVAKPSGNTIYF. CDR3 bases: TGTGCCTGGAGTGTAGTAGCCAAACCCTCTGGAAACACCATATATTTT.

This clone has only one observation. V gene TRBV27 combines with J gene TRBJ1-4, with TRBD1 identical over 8 bases. CDR1 and CDR2 from the germline V gene are MNHEY and SMNVEV (reference sequence). Unmatched junction bases numbered 10, after V lost 6 bases and J lost 7 bases. This CDR3 is 15 amino acids long. The CDR3 region is CASRTMTGATEKLFF. CDR3 nucleotide sequence: TGTGCCAGCAGAACAATGACAGGGGCTACTGAAAAACTGTTTTTT.

This clone was recorded once. CDR3 DNA sequence: TGTGCCAGCAGTTCCGGGACTACCAATGAGCAGTTCTTC. Residues: CASSSGTTNEQFF. This chain connects TRBV6-4 to TRBJ2-1, with 7 bases lining up with TRBD2. Germline loops: CDR1 MRHNA, CDR2 SNTAGT. The CDR3 covers 13 residues. Trimming took 5 bases from V and 6 from J; bases not matched to a gene: 4.

In this sample, this clone turned up a few times. The chain has TRBV11-2 and TRBJ1-2; TRBD1 is a possible D gene (5 bases). V was clipped by 4 bases and J by 2 bases, with 14 bases between them. Germline V gene data show CDR1 as SGHAT and CDR2 as FQNNGV. The CDR3 runs 15 residues. The CDR3 reads CASSSNLRVNYGYTF. The DNA for the CDR3 is TGTGCCAGCAGCTCAAACCTCAGGGTGAACTATGGCTACACCTTC.

The rearrangement joins TRBV7-8 to TRBJ2-1; 12 nucleotides line up with TRBD2. V was clipped by 5 bases and J by 6 bases; unmatched bases: 11. Germline assignment: CDR1 SGHVS and CDR2 FQNEAQ. The CDR3 runs to 17 residues. This chain's CDR3 is CASSRGRLAGEANEQFF. As DNA, the CDR3 is TGTGCCAGCAGCAGGGGGAGACTAGCGGGGGAAGCCAATGAGCAGTTCTTC. The variable domain in full, with the rest retrieved from reference TRBV7-8 and TRBJ2-1, is GAGVSQSPRYKVAKRGQDVALRCDPISGHVSLFWYQQALGQGPEFLTYFQNEAQLDKSGLPSDRFFAERPEGSVSTLKIQRTQQEDSAVYLCASSRGRLAGEANEQFFGPGTRLTVL.

The rearrangement uses TRBV11-3 and TRBJ2-7; TRBD1 might be the D (6 bases). Trimming took off 2 bases at V and 1 base at J, with 9 bases between the two ends. The germline CDR1 and CDR2 sequences are SGHNT and YENEEA. The CDR3 runs 14 residues. The chain's CDR3 is CASSLRRGSYEQYF. In DNA, the CDR3 is TGTGCCAGCAGCTTACGAAGGGGGTCCTACGAGCAGTACTTC.

This sequence joins TRBV7-9 and TRBJ2-1, with D perhaps TRBD2 (5 bases). Trimming removed 3 bases at V and 9 bases at J, with 12 bases between. The CDR3 spans 13 residues. Germline loops: CDR1 SEHNR, CDR2 FQNEAQ (reference sequence). The CDR3, as DNA: TGTGCCAGCAGCTTTAAGTGGAGCGGTGAGCAGTTCTTC. It encodes CASSFKWSGEQFF.

The chain joins TRBV27 to TRBJ2-2; 10 bases fit TRBD1. V shed 8 bases, J shed 3 bases, and the junction held 3 bases outside the gene matches. Germline V lookup: CDR1 MNHEY, CDR2 SMNVEV (reference sequence). CDR3 length: 14 amino acids. The CDR3 bases are TGTGCCAGCCGGACAGGGGGTTACACCGGGGAGCTGTTTTTT. Protein sequence: CASRTGGYTGELFF.

The gene calls are TRBV7-2 and TRBJ2-3; weak D call: TRBD2 (6 bases). CDR3 length: 18 residues. V was cut by 5 bases and J by 6 bases, with 27 bases left in between. Germline V gene sequence: CDR1 SGHTA, CDR2 FQGNSA. The CDR3 reads CASSAGKGTPPLGDTQYF. The CDR3 DNA follows: TGTGCCAGCAGCGCGGGGAAGGGAACCCCTCCCCTCGGGGATACGCAGTATTTT.

The chain uses TRBV18 and TRBJ2-2, with 10 bases identical to TRBD2. Germline CDR1 KGHSH, CDR2 LQKENI. V was pared by 3 bases and J by 1 base, with 2 bases of the junction left unmatched. This CDR3 region has 16 residues. CDR3 coding DNA: TGTGCCAGCTCACCTGGACTAGCGGAGAACACCGGGGAGCTGTTTTTT. Its protein product is CASSPGLAENTGELFF. Full variable domain (remainder filled in from reference TRBV18 and TRBJ2-2): NAGVMQNPRHLVRRRGQEARLRCSPMKGHSHVYWYRQLPEEGLKFMVYLQKENIIDESGMPKERFSAEFPKEGPSILRIQQVVRGDSAAYFCASSPGLAENTGELFFGEGSRLTVL.

The chain carries TRBV7-9 and TRBJ2-2, with a tentative D call TRBD2 (5 bases). V gave up 1 base and J gave up 1 base, with 13 bases separating them. There are 17 residues in the CDR3. Germline loops: CDR1 SEHNR, CDR2 FQNEAQ (reference sequence). The CDR3 nucleotides are TGTGCCAGCAGCTTAGTTGATAGCGAGAAGAACACCGGGGAGCTGTTTTTT. It codes for CASSLVDSEKNTGELFF.

This clone has a handful of counts. This rearrangement joins TRBV11-2 to TRBJ1-1; TRBD1 matches at 7 bases. Germline V gives CDR1 SGHAT, CDR2 FQNNGV. V trimming: 5 bases; J trimming: 5 bases; junction bases outside the gene matches: 11. The CDR3 is made up of 15 amino acids. The CDR3 DNA reads TGTGCCAGCAGCACTCAGCTAACAGGGGATACTGAAGCTTTCTTT. Translating it yields CASSTQLTGDTEAFF.

This chain joins TRBV6-6 and TRBJ2-7, with a possible D match to TRBD1 (5 bases). Trimming stripped 2 bases from V and 5 bases from J, with 16 bases between. Germline CDR1 MNHNY, CDR2 SVGAGI (reference sequence). The CDR3 extends over 15 amino acids. CDR3 loop: CASSYKGVGPHEQYF. CDR3 DNA: TGTGCCAGCAGTTACAAAGGGGTAGGGCCTCACGAGCAGTACTTC.

This clone has just a few counts. The chain links TRBV10-3 to TRBJ2-2; the match to TRBD1 covers 9 bases. The ends lost 8 bases at V and 0 bases at J; junction bases unmatched: 1. The CDR3 length is 14 residues. The germline gives CDR1 ENHRY, CDR2 SYGVKD. The CDR3 protein is CAIGDRANTGELFF. For the CDR3, the DNA is TGTGCCATCGGGGACAGGGCGAACACCGGGGAGCTGTTTTTT.